This T cell receptor (beta chain) was observed in a study of CD8 T cells in ankylosing spondylitis. Broader study findings: Several highly homologous variants made up a TCR beta motif that seemed to typify ankylosing spondylitis blood. Prior literature has documented some motif variants in synovial fluid and blood from reactive arthritis. Researchers reportedly found disease-linked clones significantly enriched in matched ankylosing spondylitis synovial fluid.

Per the germline V gene, CDR1 is SEHNR and CDR2 is FQNEAQ (reference sequence). The CDR3 totals 11 residues. V lost 4 bases and J 8 bases, leaving 8 bases between the germline ends. As for this clonotype: Its antigen is as yet unknown.

Each TCR beta library was made by quantitative 5'-RACE that incorporated molecular barcodes. TCRdb passed the 5' RACE reads through MiXCR, listing each CDR3 protein once. The data show under 950,000 distinct CDR3 sequences, 15% to 20% seen once. This clonotype was obtained from a male donor with ankylosing spondylitis. The chain recombines TRBV7-9 with TRBJ2-5, with unresolved D. Material for sequencing was blood, either unsorted or a sorted T cell fraction (not recorded which). CDR3 DNA sequence: TGTGCCAGCAGCTCGGAAACTACCCAGTACTTC. Protein sequence: CASSSETTQYF.